The 10 T cell receptor beta chains in this list originate from one sample, sequenced in a study of neoadjuvant anti-PD-1 for oral cavity cancer. Profiling relied on immunoSEQ multiplex PCR, and the TCRdb table lists in-frame clones only, not all of them. The repertoire consists of about 6,700 clones, with around 73% occurring once and the leading ten covering around 3.1%. The sample was PBMCs, taken before nivolumab (anti-PD-1) treatment. The receptors here all came from a person between 35 and 79 years old with oral cavity squamous cell carcinoma.

This clone was seen only once. The rearrangement links TRBV7-2 to TRBJ1-1; D possibly corresponds to TRBD1 (5 bases). The CDR3 loop spans 16 amino acids. Germline CDR1 and CDR2: SGHTA and FQGNSA. The V gene lost 1 base and the J gene lost 0 bases, with 12 bases spanning the gap. CDR3 protein: CASSLGSLGVNTEAFF. CDR3 coding DNA: TGTGCCAGCAGCTTAGGATCCCTAGGGGTGAACACTGAAGCTTTCTTT.

This chain links TRBV7-2 with TRBJ1-2; D is uncertain. V dropped 3 bases and J dropped 4 bases, with 12 bases sitting between them. CDR1 and CDR2 from the germline V gene are SGHTA and FQGNSA. The CDR3 spans 14 residues. As DNA, the CDR3 is TGTGCCAGCAGCTTCCAAGAGGTCACCTATGGCTACACCTTC. Protein product: CASSFQEVTYGYTF.

Only a few counts were recorded for this clone. This chain joins TRBV7-2 and TRBJ2-3; TRBD2 aligns across 7 bases. The J segment lost 7 bases and the V segment lost 4 bases, leaving 11 bases of the junction unmatched. Germline-derived CDR1 and CDR2 are SGHTA and FQGNSA. The CDR3 extends over 15 amino acids. The CDR3 DNA reads as TGTGCCAGCAGCTCCCGGGGCGGGGGTTATCATACGCAGTATTTT. Protein sequence: CASSSRGGGYHTQYF.

The chain carries TRBV11-2 and TRBJ1-1; D is ambiguous. The CDR3 is 13 residues long. V lost 4 bases and J lost 11, with 17 bases in between. Germline V gives CDR1 SGHAT, CDR2 FQNNGV. The chain's CDR3 is CASSSPRTVKAFF. CDR3 coding DNA: TGTGCCAGCAGCTCTCCCCGCACTGTCAAGGCTTTCTTT.

V is TRBV9 and J is TRBJ2-1; possible D gene TRBD2, 6 bases. Germline V gene data show CDR1 as SGDLS and CDR2 as YYNGEE. The CDR3 has 15 amino acids. The V gene lost 0 bases and the J gene lost 3 bases, with 10 bases spanning the gap. The chain's CDR3 is CASSVGVAVYNEQFF. The CDR3 coding sequence is TGTGCCAGCAGCGTAGGGGTAGCGGTCTACAATGAGCAGTTCTTC. The full variable domain, its missing parts supplied by reference TRBV9 and TRBJ2-1, is DSGVTQTPKHLITATGQRVTLRCSPRSGDLSVYWYQQSLDQGLQFLIQYYNGEERAKGNILERFSAQQFPDLHSELNLSSLELGDSALYFCASSVGVAVYNEQFFGPGTRLTVL.

The chain is built from TRBV29-1 and TRBJ1-1; D possibly corresponds to TRBD1 (5 bases). Deletions cut 4 bases from V and 1 base from J, with 16 bases between. The CDR3 runs 15 residues. Germline V gives CDR1 SQVTM, CDR2 ANQGSEA. CDR3: CSVVLQERGNTEAFF. In nucleotides, the CDR3 is TGCAGCGTTGTTCTACAGGAGCGGGGGAACACTGAAGCTTTCTTT.

The chain recombines TRBV6-4 with TRBJ2-2; perhaps TRBD1 as D (6 bases). Germline V gene data show CDR1 as MRHNA and CDR2 as SNTAGT. This CDR3 spans 13 amino acids. Trimming took off 6 bases at V and 4 bases at J, with 9 bases between the two ends. The CDR3 bases are TGTGCCAGCAGCGCCAGGGGCACCGGGGAGCTGTTTTTT. Translated: CASSARGTGELFF.

CDR3 in amino acids: CASSPGQSGYTF. The DNA of the CDR3 is TGTGCCAGCAGCCCCGGACAAAGTGGCTACACCTTC. The chain links TRBV2 to TRBJ1-2, with D possibly being TRBD1 (5 bases). CDR3 size: 12 residues. CDR1 and CDR2 (germline): SNHLY, FYNNEI. Trimming pared 6 bases from V and 7 bases from J, leaving 12 bases between.

The chain recombines TRBV15 with TRBJ1-1; D possibly corresponds to TRBD1 (5 bases). The CDR3 covers 15 residues. CDR1 and CDR2 (germline): LNHNV, YYDKDF (reference sequence). Trimming took 1 base from V and 3 from J, leaving 12 bases between them. The CDR3 protein is CATSRGGRTDTEAFF. The CDR3 DNA sequence: TGTGCCACCAGCAGAGGGGGACGCACGGACACTGAAGCTTTCTTT.

The V gene is TRBV27, the J gene TRBJ2-7; TRBD1 or TRBD2 may be the D gene (6 bases each). Germline V gene sequence: CDR1 MNHEY, CDR2 SMNVEV (reference sequence). V lost 5 bases, J lost 3 bases, and 14 bases lay in between. The CDR3 has 14 residues. The CDR3 DNA is TGTGCCAGCAGTAAACAGGGAGGAGTCTACGAGCAGTACTTC. This sequence encodes CASSKQGGVYEQYF.